The rows below give T cell receptor beta chains drawn from one sample of a study of tumor and adjacent non-tumor tissue in lung cancer. TCRdb recomputed calls from the multiplex PCR reads with MiXCR, one row per CDR3 protein. The sample has just over 200,000 distinct CDR3 sequences, 60% to 85% seen once. What was sequenced was lung tumor tissue. The receptors stem from a man aged 55 to 70 with non-small cell lung cancer. Both conserved end residues are part of each CDR3. The D gene is left open where the match is weak. Size is stated for part of the rows, as once, few or many counts, or as a class when the clone is expanded.

clone size,D gene,J gene,V gene,CDR3 protein,CDR3 DNA
-,-,TRBJ2-7,TRBV11-2,CDSSINGLVDHEQYF,TGTGACAGCAGCATAAATGGGCTAGTGGACCACGAGCAGTACTTC
-,-,TRBJ2-1,TRBV11-3,CASSPSWQALYEQIF,TGTGCCAGCAGCCCATCTTGGCAGGCGCTCTATGAGCAGATCTTC
few,-,TRBJ2-7,TRBV9,CASSVSPQGEQYF,TGTGCCAGCAGCGTATCCCCTCAGGGAGAGCAGTACTTC
few,TRBD2,TRBJ2-5,TRBV29-1,CSVGGGVETQYF,TGCAGCGTTGGTGGGGGGGTTGAGACCCAGTACTTC
-,TRBD1,TRBJ2-4,TRBV11-1,CTSSDPEDRVNIQYF,TGTACCAGTAGCGATCCGGAGGACAGGGTTAACATTCAGTACTTC
-,-,TRBJ2-7,TRBV29-1,CIVEGSGHEPYF,TGCATCGTTGAAGGCTCTGGTCACGAGCCGTACTTC
-,TRBD1,TRBJ1-2,TRBV11-2,CVSSEGDRARGGYTF,TGTGTCAGCAGCGAAGGGGACAGGGCTCGAGGGGGCTACACGTTC
-,-,TRBJ2-1,TRBV6-2/TRBV6-3,CASCYSTGVNNEQFF,TGTGCCAGCTGTTACTCGACGGGGGTAAACAATGAGCAGTTCTTC
many,TRBD1,TRBJ2-7,TRBV12-3/TRBV12-4,CASSLRNYWTGFYEQYF,TGTGCCAGCAGTTTAAGGAACTATTGGACAGGGTTCTACGAGCAGTACTTC
-,TRBD2,TRBJ2-3,TRBV11-3,CASSLSTSGGGTDTHYF,TGTGCCAGTAGCCTCTCGACTAGCGGGGGAGGTACAGATACGCATTATTTT
-,TRBD1,TRBJ1-1,TRBV7-9,CASSSGTGYTEAFF,TGTGCCAGCAGCTCCGGGACAGGGTACACTGAAGCTTTCTTT
few,-,TRBJ1-2,TRBV5-4,CVSSFFSRNYGYTF,TGTGTCAGCAGCTTTTTCTCCAGGAACTATGGCTACACCTTC
-,-,TRBJ1-2,TRBV27,CASSLNGLNYGYTF,TGTGCCAGCAGCTTGAACGGGCTTAACTATGGCTACACCTTC
-,-,TRBJ1-3,TRBV11-3,CASSSDLGQVDTIYF,TGTGCCAGTAGCTCGGACCTGGGACAAGTGGACACCATATATTTT
-,TRBD1,TRBJ1-6,TRBV12-3/TRBV12-4,CASSNRGNSPLHF,TGTGCCAGCAGCAACAGGGGTAATTCACCCCTCCACTTT
-,-,TRBJ2-2,TRBV13,CTSSRPAGDLFF,TGTACCAGCAGCCGGCCGGCCGGGGACCTGTTTTTT
-,-,TRBJ2-1,TRBV13,CASSQAFGLALNNEQFF,TGTGCCAGCAGCCAAGCGTTTGGGCTAGCGCTCAACAATGAGCAGTTCTTC
-,-,TRBJ2-7,TRBV5-4,CAISLRSGLSYEQYF,TGTGCCATCAGCTTAAGGTCGGGACTTTCATACGAGCAATACTTC
few,-,TRBJ1-1,TRBV6-5,CASSYQVTEAFF,TGTGCCAGCAGTTACCAGGTCACTGAAGCTTTCTTT
-,TRBD1,TRBJ2-7,TRBV5-4,CGSSPRDRGLGEQYF,TGTGGCAGCAGCCCCCGGGACAGGGGTCTAGGCGAGCAGTACTTC
few,TRBD1,TRBJ1-4,TRBV4-2,CASSQSPGGGEKLFF,TGTGCCAGCAGCCAGAGTCCAGGGGGCGGTGAAAAACTGTTTTTT
few,TRBD1,TRBJ2-3,TRBV5-1,CASSLGQGRDTQYF,TGCGCCAGCAGCTTGGGACAGGGAAGAGATACGCAGTATTTT
many,-,TRBJ2-4,TRBV6-5,CASRPRDLAKNIQYF,TGTGCCAGCAGACCCCGAGATCTAGCCAAAAACATTCAGTACTTC
-,TRBD2,TRBJ2-2,TRBV11-3,CASSLSHSGTSGRAATNTRELFF,TGTGCCAGCAGCTTAAGCCACTCCGGGACTAGCGGGAGGGCCGCTACGAACACCAGGGAACTGTTTTTT
-,TRBD2,TRBJ2-1,TRBV5-4,CASSGGPGTSPTGEQFF,TGTGCCAGCAGCGGGGGGCCCGGGACTAGCCCGACGGGGGAGCAGTTCTTC
few,TRBD2,TRBJ2-3,TRBV6-1,CASKTGGPGDTQYF,TGTGCCAGCAAGACGGGAGGGCCCGGAGATACGCAGTATTTT
-,-,TRBJ1-5,TRBV6-5,CASSPTAPRVGNLPQHF,TGTGCCAGCAGCCCAACCGCTCCCAGGGTGGGCAATCTGCCCCAGCATTTT
-,-,TRBJ1-6,TRBV11-2,CASSPIVQGSYDSPLHF,TGTGCCAGCAGCCCAATAGTACAGGGCTCCTATGATTCACCCCTCCACTTT
-,-,TRBJ2-4,TRBV10-2,CASRVDSSENIQYF,TGCGCCAGCAGAGTTGATAGTTCAGAAAACATTCAGTACTTC
many,-,TRBJ2-3,TRBV29-1,CSTGRGGGTDTQYF,TGCAGCACAGGAAGAGGGGGGGGCACAGATACGCAGTATTTT
-,-,TRBJ2-7,TRBV20-1,CSVRSQGHEQYF,TGCAGTGTTAGATCCCAGGGCCACGAGCAGTATTTC
few,-,TRBJ2-7,TRBV13,CASSQRQSSYEQYF,TGTGCCAGCAGCCAACGACAGAGCTCCTACGAGCAGTACTTC
-,TRBD1,TRBJ2-5,TRBV11-3,CASSRGTGIQESQYF,TGTGCCAGCAGCCGGGGGACAGGGATACAAGAGAGCCAGTACTTC
-,-,TRBJ2-5,TRBV20-1,CSARAGLGGETQYF,TGCAGTGCTAGAGCCGGACTGGGAGGAGAGACCCAGTACTTC
-,-,TRBJ2-5,TRBV20-1,CNARAGLGGETQYF,TGCAATGCTAGAGCCGGACTGGGAGGAGAGACCCAGTACTTC
-,-,TRBJ1-4,TRBV6-6,CASSLPHEREKLFF,TGTGCCAGCAGTTTGCCCCATGAGAGAGAAAAACTGTTTTTT
-,-,TRBJ1-4,TRBV4-3,CAGSQAIVLDVDEKLFF,TGCGCCGGCAGCCAAGCGATCGTCCTCGACGTGGATGAAAAACTGTTTTTT
many,-,TRBJ2-1,TRBV29-1,CSASGSYNEQFF,TGCAGCGCATCAGGGTCCTACAATGAGCAGTTCTTC
-,TRBD2,TRBJ2-1,TRBV11-2,CASSFSGWEGEQFF,TGTGCCAGCAGCTTTAGCGGGTGGGAGGGGGAGCAGTTCTTC
-,-,TRBJ2-2,TRBV4-3,CASSREPRGTGGLFF,TGCGCCAGCAGCCGAGAACCCCGGGGGACCGGGGGGCTGTTTTTT
-,-,TRBJ2-5,TRBV20-1,CSVSLGPSWGQEAQYF,TGCAGTGTTTCACTAGGACCTAGCTGGGGGCAAGAGGCCCAGTACTTC
-,-,TRBJ2-7,TRBV29-1,CSVHTRTVGEEGEQYF,TGCAGCGTTCATACCCGGACAGTGGGTGAAGAAGGCGAGCAGTACTTC
few,TRBD1,TRBJ2-1,TRBV5-1,CASSPQGDNEQFF,TGCGCCAGCAGCCCGCAGGGGGACAATGAGCAGTTCTTC
-,TRBD1,TRBJ2-2,TRBV20-1,CSSRDRVTRDLFF,TGCAGTTCTAGAGACAGGGTCACCCGGGACCTGTTTTTT